The 27 T cell receptor beta chains below come from one sample, sequenced in a study of cytomegalovirus exposure and HLA in healthy donors. PCR amplification relied on 60 Vbeta primers (plus 13 Jbeta primers). Sequencing used immunoSEQ multiplex PCR; TCRdb keeps in-frame clones, though not all of them. The sample lists 150,000 to 190,000 clones, about three quarters occurring once. Specimen: PBMCs. The receptors originated from a man between 18 and 35 years old in good health and CMV-seronegative.

This clone was counted a few times. The CDR3 reads CASSPPQRGSTDTQYF. The CDR3 bases are TGTGCCAGCAGCCCTCCTCAGCGGGGTAGCACAGATACGCAGTATTTT. V gene TRBV13 combines with J gene TRBJ2-3; 7 bases line up with TRBD2. Trimming cost V 5 bases and J 0 bases; bases outside gene matches: 8. This CDR3 has 16 residues. Germline V lookup: CDR1 PRHDT, CDR2 FYEKMQ (reference sequence).

The chain couples TRBV6-5 to TRBJ2-3; D perhaps matches TRBD2 (7 bases). Trimming stripped 2 bases from V and 6 bases from J, with 9 bases between. The germline V gene has CDR1 MNHEY and CDR2 SVGAGI. The CDR3 covers 13 residues. CDR3 DNA sequence: TGTGCCAGCAGTTACGCGGGGGCTGATACGCAGTATTTT. It specifies CASSYAGADTQYF.

The CDR3 loop reads CASSQDLAGETGELFF. CDR3 sequence (DNA): TGCGCCAGCAGCCAAGACCTAGCGGGAGAGACCGGGGAGCTGTTTTTT. This chain connects TRBV4-1 to TRBJ2-2; 10 nucleotides match TRBD2. The junction had 3 bases not matched to a gene; V was cut back by 0 bases and J by 5 bases. CDR1 is MGHRA and CDR2 is YSYEKL in the germline V gene. The CDR3 runs 16 residues.

This clone was observed once. The chain joins TRBV27 to TRBJ1-3; possibly TRBD1 for D (6 bases). This CDR3 has 13 amino acids. V was pared by 7 bases and J by 1 base, with 8 bases between. Germline loops: CDR1 MNHEY, CDR2 SMNVEV (reference sequence). CDR3 protein: CASIDRSGNTIYF. The CDR3 bases are TGTGCCAGCATCGACAGGTCTGGAAACACCATATATTTT.

The chain uses TRBV7-2 and TRBJ2-7; D gene uncertain. V dropped 2 bases and J dropped 2 bases, with 7 bases sitting between them. CDR3 size: 13 residues. The germline V gene has CDR1 SGHTA and CDR2 FQGNSA. DNA of the CDR3: TGTGCCAGCAGCTTAATCCCTGCCTACGAGCAGTACTTC. As protein: CASSLIPAYEQYF.

This chain joins TRBV5-1 and TRBJ2-5, with 10 nucleotides matching TRBD2. This CDR3 is 17 amino acids long. Trimming removed 5 bases from V and 5 bases from J; junction bases left unmatched: 15. Germline V CDR1 and CDR2: SGHRS, YFSETQ. This chain's CDR3 is CASSPSRSSGSVETQYF. The CDR3 DNA follows: TGCGCCAGCAGTCCTTCCAGGTCTAGCGGGAGTGTGGAGACCCAGTACTTC.

This clone has only a few counts. The chain carries TRBV5-6 and TRBJ2-7; 9 bases are shared with TRBD2. Germline V gene sequence: CDR1 SGHDT, CDR2 YYEEEE. The V and J ends lost 3 bases and 6 bases, in that order; junction bases with no gene match: 10. The CDR3 is 15 residues long. CDR3 sequence: CASSSIAGVPSEQYF. CDR3 DNA sequence: TGTGCCAGCAGCTCTATAGCGGGAGTTCCCTCCGAGCAGTACTTC.

CDR3 bases: TGTGCCAGCAGTGTCCGCCTCGACAAGCCCTACAATGAGCAGTTCTTC. This translates into CASSVRLDKPYNEQFF. This chain joins TRBV6-1 and TRBJ2-1; no definite D call. Trimming took off 4 bases at V and 2 bases at J, with 15 bases between the two ends. The germline V gene encodes CDR1 MNHNS and CDR2 SASEGT. This CDR3 region has 16 residues.

This chain links TRBV4-3 with TRBJ2-6; TRBD2 agrees at 10 bases. The CDR3 contains 16 residues. The V and J ends lost 6 bases and 1 base, in that order; junction bases with no gene match: 3. Looked up from germline, CDR1 is LGHNA and CDR2 is YSLEER. CDR3 residues: CASSVAGGSGANVLTF. The CDR3 coding sequence is TGCGCCAGCAGTGTAGCGGGAGGATCTGGGGCCAACGTCCTGACTTTC.

This clone was seen only a few times. The V gene is TRBV19, the J gene TRBJ1-4; possible D gene TRBD1, 5 bases. There are 15 residues in the CDR3. Trimming took 3 bases from V and 7 from J, leaving 15 bases between them. Looked up from germline, CDR1 is LNHDA and CDR2 is SQIVND (reference sequence). CDR3 region: CASSMGWGDAEKLFF. CDR3 bases: TGTGCCAGTAGTATGGGTTGGGGGGATGCTGAAAAACTGTTTTTT.

J is TRBJ2-3 and V is TRBV7-2, with 7 bases aligning to TRBD2. Germline assignment: CDR1 SGHTA and CDR2 FQGNSA. CDR3 size: 13 residues. Unmatched junction bases numbered 3, after V lost 3 bases and J lost 6 bases. CDR3: CASSFAGDDTQYF. CDR3 DNA sequence: TGTGCCAGCAGCTTTGCGGGGGACGATACGCAGTATTTT.

This CDR3 reads CASSATSGNAQYF. The CDR3 nucleotides read TGTGCCAGCAGTGCGACTAGCGGGAACGCGCAGTACTTC. The V gene is TRBV6-5, the J gene TRBJ2-7, with TRBD2 identical over 11 bases. Per germline, CDR1 MNHEY and CDR2 SVGAGI. After removal of 5 bases from V and 9 bases from J, the junction contained 6 bases not matched to a gene. The CDR3 runs to 13 residues.

V is TRBV6-5 and J is TRBJ2-4, with 8 bases that match TRBD1. The germline V gene has CDR1 MNHEY and CDR2 SVGAGI. The CDR3 spans 15 residues. After removal of 5 bases from V and 0 bases from J, the junction contained 3 bases not matched to a gene. The CDR3 here is CASSRQGIAKNIQYF. In DNA form, the CDR3 reads TGTGCCAGCAGTCGACAGGGGATAGCCAAAAACATTCAGTACTTC.

V is TRBV5-4 and J is TRBJ1-1; D remains unclear. This CDR3 has 15 amino acids. Germline V lookup: CDR1 SGHNT, CDR2 YYREEE (reference sequence). V was cut by 2 bases and J by 4 bases, with 15 bases left in between. CDR3 nucleotides: TGTGCCAGCAGCTTTGGGCAAATAGTGCGCACTGAAGCTTTCTTT. It yields the protein CASSFGQIVRTEAFF.

J is TRBJ1-1 and V is TRBV5-5, with D possibly matching TRBD1 (6 bases). Germline CDR1 is SGHKS and CDR2 is YYEKEE (reference sequence). This CDR3 region has 14 residues. V was cut by 2 bases and J by 4 bases, with 12 bases left in between. The CDR3 region has the DNA TGTGCCAGCAGCTTAGGGGGGGGCGGCACTGAAGCTTTCTTT. Its translation: CASSLGGGGTEAFF.

This clone appeared a single time. V and J are TRBV6-6 and TRBJ1-2; 12 positions agree with TRBD1. J lost 4 bases, V lost 7 bases, and 7 bases had no gene match. CDR1 and CDR2 from the germline V gene are MNHNY and SVGAGI (reference sequence). This CDR3 has 15 residues. This CDR3 reads CASTQGTGGGYGYTF. The CDR3 coding sequence is TGTGCCAGCACTCAGGGGACAGGGGGCGGCTATGGCTACACCTTC.

The rearrangement links TRBV2 to TRBJ2-2; D is possibly TRBD2 (6 bases). V lost 7 bases and J 0 bases, leaving 12 bases between the germline ends. This CDR3 is built from 15 residues. Germline CDR1 is SNHLY and CDR2 is FYNNEI. CDR3 bases: TGTGCCAGCACGTCCGGGACTTCGAACACCGGGGAGCTGTTTTTT. This encodes CASTSGTSNTGELFF.

As for this clone: Sequence at one end of the junction differs from germline and may be a read error. This chain connects TRBV7-9 to TRBJ1-1; a possible D gene is TRBD1 (6 bases). The CDR3 spans 12 residues. Germline CDR1 is SEHNR and CDR2 is FQNEAQ (reference sequence). CDR3 sequence: CSSRDKNTEAFF. The CDR3, as DNA: TGTTCCAGCCGGGACAAGAACACTGAAGCTTTCTTT. The entire variable domain, with the rest obtained from reference TRBV7-9 and TRBJ1-1, is as follows: DTGVSQNPRHKITKRGQNVTFRCDPISEHNRLYWYRQTLGQGPEFLTYFQNEAQLEKSRLLSDRFSAERPKGSFSTLEIQRTEQGDSAMYLCSSRDKNTEAFFGQGTRLTVV.

The chain has TRBV5-1 and TRBJ2-5; D is perhaps TRBD2 (6 bases). The CDR3 covers 13 residues. The V end lost 0 bases, the J end lost 5 bases, and 8 bases lay between the germline ends. The germline V gene has CDR1 SGHRS and CDR2 YFSETQ. CDR3 sequence: CASSLDREETQYF. In DNA, the CDR3 is TGCGCCAGCAGCTTGGATCGGGAGGAGACCCAGTACTTC.

CDR3 DNA: TGTGCCAGCAGTTTTCCTCCCCACTATACGCAGTATTTT. Encoded protein: CASSFPPHYTQYF. The V gene is TRBV27, the J gene TRBJ2-3, with no clear D. Germline loops: CDR1 MNHEY, CDR2 SMNVEV (reference sequence). V shed 3 bases and J shed 7 bases, with 11 bases lying between them. The CDR3 extends over 13 amino acids.

This clone appeared a few times. CDR3 nucleotide sequence: TGTGCCAGCAGCACTGCAACAGCCTACGAGCAGTACTTC. It yields the protein CASSTATAYEQYF. The chain is built from TRBV7-9 and TRBJ2-7; no reliable D call. Per germline, CDR1 SEHNR and CDR2 FQNEAQ (reference sequence). V gave up 5 bases and J gave up 2 bases, with 10 bases separating them. This CDR3 has 13 amino acids.

The chain uses TRBV6-5 and TRBJ2-7; perhaps TRBD2 as D (6 bases). The V gene's germline CDR1 is MNHEY and CDR2 SVGAGI. V shed 0 bases and J shed 5 bases, with 11 bases lying between them. The CDR3 runs to 14 residues. The DNA of the CDR3 is TGTGCCAGCAGTTACTCGCGGGGTACCGACGAGCAGTACTTC. Protein: CASSYSRGTDEQYF.

J is TRBJ1-2 and V is TRBV9; the match to TRBD1 covers 12 bases. The CDR3 contains 15 residues. The V segment lost 4 bases and the J segment 6 bases; nucleotides outside the gene matches: 7. Germline CDR1 SGDLS, CDR2 YYNGEE. The CDR3 DNA reads TGTGCCAGCAGCAACCGGGACAGGGGGCGAGATGGCTACACCTTC. Residues: CASSNRDRGRDGYTF.

The J gene is TRBJ2-1, the V gene TRBV27, with TRBD2 matching 9 bases. Germline-derived CDR1 and CDR2 are MNHEY and SMNVEV (reference sequence). The CDR3 runs to 16 residues. Unmatched junction bases numbered 9, after V lost 7 bases and J lost 2 bases. The CDR3 spells CASTHGAGGPYNEQFF. CDR3 nucleotide sequence: TGTGCCAGCACCCACGGGGCGGGAGGGCCCTACAATGAGCAGTTCTTC.

The rearrangement joins TRBV6-1 to TRBJ1-5; the match to TRBD1 covers 7 bases. Germline-derived CDR1 and CDR2 are MNHNS and SASEGT. The junction had 5 bases not matched to a gene; V was cut back by 3 bases and J by 3 bases. The CDR3 runs to 15 residues. This CDR3 is CASSDGDRVNQPQHF. CDR3 nucleotide sequence: TGTGCCAGCAGTGACGGGGACAGAGTCAATCAGCCCCAGCATTTT.

The rearrangement links TRBV7-9 to TRBJ1-3; no definite D call. CDR3 length: 13 amino acids. V was clipped by 6 bases and J by 8 bases, with 14 bases between them. Germline V gene data show CDR1 as SEHNR and CDR2 as FQNEAQ (reference sequence). The CDR3 sequence is CASSILLGDTIYF. CDR3 nucleotides: TGTGCCAGCAGTATTCTCCTCGGGGACACCATATATTTT.

In its sample, this clone was seen a few times. The chain joins TRBV5-1 to TRBJ1-2; TRBD1 matches at 8 bases. Germline values: CDR1 SGHRS, CDR2 YFSETQ. The CDR3 spans 14 residues. The V segment lost 0 bases and the J segment 4 bases; nucleotides outside the gene matches: 2. The CDR3 DNA reads TGCGCCAGCAGCTTGGGGACAGGGACCTATGGCTACACCTTC. It translates to CASSLGTGTYGYTF.